The 3 T cell receptor beta chains below all came from one sample that was sequenced in a study of T cell responses to AZD1222 COVID-19 vaccine. Sequencing used immunoSEQ multiplex PCR; TCRdb keeps in-frame clones, though not all of them. The sample lists some 140,000 clones, around 85% occurring once. The sequenced sample was peripheral blood, obtained 28 days after the second dose of the MenACWY control vaccine. The receptors stem from an adult who received the MenACWY meningococcal vaccine as a control.

This clone was detected a few times. The chain joins TRBV7-8 to TRBJ1-5; D gene uncertain. The V end lost 3 bases, the J end lost 8 bases, and 26 bases lay between the germline ends. The CDR3 is 18 residues long. CDR1 SGHVS and CDR2 FQNEAQ come from the germline V gene. The CDR3 is CASSFGITRSLGFEPQHF. The CDR3 bases are TGTGCCAGCAGCTTCGGTATTACCAGGAGCCTAGGTTTTGAGCCCCAGCATTTT.

This clone appeared a few times. The gene calls are TRBV4-2 and TRBJ1-4; weak D call: TRBD1 (5 bases). Germline V gives CDR1 LGHNA, CDR2 YNFKEQ. This CDR3 has 15 residues. V was pared by 0 bases and J by 8 bases, with 13 bases between. CDR3 coding DNA: TGTGCCAGCAGCCAAGAGTCATTCCGGGGGGAAAAACTGTTTTTT. As protein: CASSQESFRGEKLFF.

The CDR3: CASTSGGTERWPQHF. CDR3 coding DNA: TGTGCCAGCACTTCCGGGGGGACGGAGCGGTGGCCCCAGCATTTT. V and J are TRBV28 and TRBJ1-5, with a tentative D call TRBD1 (5 bases). Trimming pared 7 bases from V and 9 bases from J, leaving 22 bases between. The CDR3 is 15 amino acids. Per the germline V gene, CDR1 is MDHEN and CDR2 is SYDVKM. Drawing the rest from reference TRBV28 and TRBJ1-5, the complete variable domain is DVKVTQSSRYLVKRTGEKVFLECVQDMDHENMFWYRQDPGLGLRLIYFSYDVKMKEKGDIPEGYSVSREKKERFSLILESASTNQTSMYLCASTSGGTERWPQHFGDGTRLSIL.